The T cell receptor beta chain described here comes from a study of tumor-infiltrating lymphocytes in primary liver carcinoma (dated by TCRdb to the late 2010s). Context from the whole study: Of the five patients, three men and two women aged 30 to 69 years, four had hepatocellular carcinoma and one had combined HCC and intrahepatic cholangiocarcinoma. The tumors of the five patients were staged as T1-T3 N0M0, with maximum diameters ranging from about 4 to 10 cm. Samples yielded roughly 3.65 to 7.5 million productive TCRbeta reads; read depth did not differ significantly between tissue types. For each liver tumor, the study sampled five regions along with adjacent normal tissue and blood, and applied TCRbeta repertoire sequencing, expression microarrays and whole-exome sequencing. A total of about 35 specimens from 5 patients, comprising approximately 25 tumor regions, 5 adjacent noncancerous liver tissues and 5 peripheral blood samples, were covered by TCRbeta repertoire sequencing. To link TCRbeta repertoire diversity to the local molecular phenotype, the approximately 25 tumor region samples were profiled with Agilent mRNA microarrays. Repertoires from technical replicates were highly reproducible, with mean shared-clone rates about 0.9 and correlation coefficients above 0.95.

Total RNA and DNA were co-extracted without cell sorting from 20-30 mg of bulk tissue using the AllPrep DNA/RNA mini kit. Surgical resection was performed in China between November 2015 and early 2016 on five or six patients with histopathologically diagnosed primary liver carcinoma. At the time of sampling, the patients had chronic HBV infection and had not received any treatment. Five spatially separated regions were sampled per tumor: superior, inferior, left-lateral and right-lateral poles, plus the tumor centre. Histological examination found more than 80% viable tumor cells in every tumor sample. Pieces of fresh tumor and adjacent tissue were cut in half, with one half kept in RNAlater at -80 degrees C and the other half sent for histology. Its CDR3 holds 14 amino acids, cysteine through phenylalanine. Only CDR3 DNA is held: 42 bases, read in frame from base 1. CDR1 is given as SQVTM and CDR2 as ANQGSEA, both from the germline V gene.

About this clonotype: Its recognized antigen is unknown. One end of the junction fails to match germline, which may point to a read error.

Points the paper makes about the study in general: Consistent with antigen-driven expansion, pairs of tumor regions showed higher repertoire overlap (mean around 36%) than either tumor-adjacent pairs (approximately 17%) or tumor-blood pairs (about 14%). Because only the TCR beta chain was sequenced and unpaired alpha chains were not captured, true repertoire diversity is likely underestimated. Only four or five patients were included in the study, and the authors note that the findings should be validated in a larger study. Only about 7-24% of top clones were found in all five regions of a tumor, suggesting spatial heterogeneity of tumor-infiltrating T cells. Comparison of CD4+ and CD8+ T cell repertoires was precluded by the use of bulk unsorted samples. Compared with blood, tumors had a significantly larger share of the repertoire taken up by the top 250 clones (p = 0.039).

A constant-region primer and ProtoScript II reverse transcriptase were used to reverse-transcribe TCRbeta-specific cDNA from approximately 550 ng total RNA. Three nested multiplex PCR rounds, following a slightly modified ARM-PCR procedure, were used to build the TCRbeta libraries. Multiplex TRBV1-TRBV30 forward primers and a Cbeta reverse primer were used in the first two PCR rounds, each of which was run for approximately 11 cycles. Sample barcodes and Illumina adapters were added in a final 25-cycle PCR using Deep VentR polymerase. Amplicons of 200-500 bp were gel-purified with a QIAquick gel extraction kit before sequencing. An Illumina HiSeq 2500 was used to sequence the TCRbeta amplicons, generating 250-bp paired-end reads. On the study's bioinformatics: Quality trimming of reads was performed with Trimmomatic v0.33, and paired reads were merged with FLASH v1.2.11 so that full CDR3 sequences could be recovered. V, D and J germline segments were assigned to the rearranged TCRbeta sequences using MiGEC v1.2.1b. Clonotype statistics and Shannon-Wiener diversity indices were computed with VDJtools v1.0.0. Except for diversity analysis, only the 250 most abundant clonotypes of each sample were used in subsequent analyses to reduce sampling bias. Clones were called with MiXCR by TCRdb after fastp trimmed the public reads at Q25, and only in-frame beta chains were retained. For every CDR3 protein sequence, its rows merge into one entry that carries the most common genes and DNA. TCRdb's processing, not the authors' own work, is the source of the V and J calls. The sample table holds 70,000 to 85,000 distinct CDR3 sequences, of which 70% to 75% were seen once. The biggest ten clones account for roughly 13% of the sample.

The receptor chain draws on TRBV29-1 and TRBJ1-3, with the D gene not confidently named. Sequencing was performed on liver tumor tissue from sampling region 4. The meaning of the sample's cell subset or site label: tumor region T4, right-lateral pole. The sequence was collected from an older woman with primary liver carcinoma and hepatitis B virus infection. The DNA sequence reads TGCAGCGTTCTGGTATCCCACTCTGGAAACACCGTATATTTT. It translates to CSVLVSHSGNTVYF.